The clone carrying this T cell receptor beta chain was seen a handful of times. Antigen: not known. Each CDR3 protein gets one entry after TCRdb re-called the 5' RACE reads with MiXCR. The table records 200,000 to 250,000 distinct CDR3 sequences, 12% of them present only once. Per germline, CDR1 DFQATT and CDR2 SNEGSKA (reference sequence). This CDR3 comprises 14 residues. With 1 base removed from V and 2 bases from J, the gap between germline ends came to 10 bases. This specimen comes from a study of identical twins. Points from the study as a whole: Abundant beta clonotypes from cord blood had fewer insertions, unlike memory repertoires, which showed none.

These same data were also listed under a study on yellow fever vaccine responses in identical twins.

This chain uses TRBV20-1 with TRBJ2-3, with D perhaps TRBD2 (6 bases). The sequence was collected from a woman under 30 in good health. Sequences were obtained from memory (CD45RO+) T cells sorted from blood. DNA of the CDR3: TGCAGTGCTAGAGTTAGCGGAATCACAGATACGCAGTATTTT. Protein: CSARVSGITDTQYF.